This T cell receptor beta chain was captured in a study of cytomegalovirus exposure and HLA in healthy donors (dated by TCRdb to 2016 to 2017). In the study overall: In an earlier analysis of about 560 of the donors, around 300 Gb of sequence data and 117 million unique TCR beta sequences from approximately 180 million T cells were reported. An early release covering about 600 HLA-typed donors comprised 250 to 350 gigabases of sequencing data and some 79 million unique TCR sequences. Of the 300 to 500 genotyped donors, over 80% were placed in the genetic ancestry cluster associated with self-reported Caucasian donors. The study aimed to test whether cataloging public T cell receptors could reveal signatures of past pathogen exposure. The T cell repertoires of several hundred subjects were profiled by immunosequencing and related to cytomegalovirus serostatus. Besides the first cohort of approximately 670 subjects, a separate validation cohort made up of 95 to 150 different subjects was used. To predict cytomegalovirus infection status, the study brought together high-throughput TCR immunosequencing, statistical association of individual TCRs with disease status, and machine learning. In a later analysis, previously published TCR beta repertoires from 550 to 750 donors were re-analyzed and high-resolution HLA genotyping was added so that TCR occurrence patterns could be studied. Rather than using new phenotypic data, the later analysis identified candidate immune exposures from TCR beta sequences and from how often those sequences occurred across donors. An earlier analysis of around 580 of the donors used high-throughput TCR beta sequencing to judge whether each TCR beta V gene segment behaved as functional or pseudogenic. Donor age, sex, ethnicity and CMV serostatus were collected together with the repertoire data. A later genetic analysis took genome-wide SNP genotypes for about 55% of the roughly 670 donors and used that subset as a discovery cohort. All discovery cohort repertoires had been generated on a single sequencing platform. HLA typing included class I and class II loci at four-digit resolution. Typing coverage differed by locus: A, B, C, DRB1 and DQB1 were typed in about 620-630 donors, DQA1 in roughly 500, DPA1 in 600 to 610, and DPB1 in around 440. Because of strong linkage in the cohort, roughly five DR-DQ haplotypes were treated as single units for association and clustering. Across roughly 420 genotyped donors of the cohort, an average of about 240,000 unique TCR beta nucleotide sequences per donor were sequenced, and 15% to 20% of those sequences were non-productive.

On this clone: It lacks a known antigen. Base-call qualities are not available, and no considerably larger clone is one nucleotide away.

The full study reports these points: A further reported finding was that TCR beta sequences accurately predicted the HLA-A and HLA-B alleles for most subjects in the first cohort. A few of the identified cytomegalovirus-associated TCR beta chains were confirmed in vitro to be specific for cytomegalovirus antigens. Several of the top co-occurrence clusters appeared to be linked to parvovirus B19, influenza, CMV and Epstein-Barr virus, according to a later analysis. Correlated functional status among segregating V segments might be attributable to linkage disequilibrium, but an unknown experimental factor could not be ruled out. Compared with equally common non-associated chains, HLA-associated TCR beta chains in a later analysis were more clonally expanded and had lower generation probabilities. The only immune exposure information available for the cohort was CMV serostatus. In an earlier analysis of approximately 600 of the donors, most TCR beta V segments were observed in productive rearrangements about 87% or about 30% of the time, broadly matching IMGT annotations. Assigning TCR associations to individual alleles was difficult when HLA alleles, especially DR and DQ, strongly co-occurred. According to a later analysis, most CMV-associated TCR beta chains appeared to be HLA-restricted, and the HLA associations seemed to be driven largely by CMV exposure. HLA typing was unavailable for some donors at each locus, so association tests used only the typed subset. In a later analysis, about 16,000 TCR beta sequences were associated with specific HLA alleles at a false discovery rate of 0.05. Roughly uniform sequencing depth across donors was assumed in presence/absence analyses, although this assumption may not hold. In a later genetic analysis, fewer N-insertions in productive TCRs were reported among donors in an Asian-associated ancestry cluster than the approximately 710-donor mean. A group of highly shared sequence variants was considered likely to be a technical artifact of the sequencing pipeline. In a later analysis, TCR association rates were found to vary across HLA loci, with the most associated TCRs seen for DRB1 alleles and the fewest for HLA-C alleles. V-gene and J-gene trimming of TCR beta chains was associated with a missense DCLRE1C variant in a later genetic analysis, and the association was replicated in an independent cohort. The authors suggested that the approach could potentially be extended to other disease states and immunological phenotypes. Cytomegalovirus status was reported to be diagnosed by the classifier with high specificity and sensitivity in both the original and validation cohorts. The 87-base-pair reads could not distinguish some IMGT-functional V segments, including TRBV6-2 and TRBV6-3, so those segments were excluded. Across donors, most TCR sequences were observed very rarely, whereas some public TCRs were present in many individuals. The study gave a list of under 200 TCR beta chains associated with cytomegalovirus. This cohort had only TCR beta chains sequenced, and the lack of alpha or paired-chain data limited which features could be detected. Because counts were too low, around 17 rarely observed V segments, including chromosome 9 orphons, were left out of the earlier analysis of over 550 of the donors.

The germline V gene sets CDR1 to SGHAT and CDR2 to FQNNGV. V has 5 bases trimmed and J has 8 bases trimmed; junction bases matching no gene number 2. The CDR3, cysteine through phenylalanine, is 12 amino acids long. Of the read, only the CDR3 DNA is kept; its 36 bases are in frame from base 1. The library was prepared using the immunoSEQ multiplex PCR assay. The multiplex PCR relied on a mix of 60 forward primers for TCR Vbeta segments and 13 reverse primers for TCR Jbeta segments. The CDR3 region of rearranged TCR beta genes was amplified from genomic DNA with a multiplex PCR assay. On the Illumina HiSeq System, the amplified TCR beta libraries were sequenced as 87-base-pair reads. Per the source publication's procedure: A later analysis counted about 82 million unique TCR beta chains across the 500 to 850 repertoires, and 10 million to 12 million of these chains were shared by at least two donors. To remove PCR and sequencing errors, raw reads were error-corrected and collapsed into unique sequences using a nearest-neighbor algorithm that merged closely related sequences. V, D and J gene segments were assigned by aligning CDR3 sequences to IMGT reference sequences. Each retained sequence needed at least a six-nucleotide match to both a V gene segment and a J gene segment. A rearrangement counted as productive if the CDR3 had no stop codons and remained in frame with V and J, and every other rearrangement counted as non-productive. CDR3 was defined according to IMGT convention as the region running from the second conserved V-encoded cysteine to the conserved J-encoded phenylalanine. The earlier analysis of about 620 of the donors excluded sequences that lacked an unambiguous match to a single V gene segment. An earlier analysis of a few hundred of the donors called V segments functional above 56.7% productive rearrangements and segregating when the between-donor standard deviation exceeded 5%. A statistical classification framework was built to diagnose cytomegalovirus status from the catalog of TCR beta chain sequences. In a later analysis, V and J genes were assigned by comparing TCR nucleotide sequences against IMGT/GENE-DB human TR gene sequences. The TCRdist pipeline was used in a later analysis to assign CDR3 sequences and most-parsimonious VDJ recombination scenarios. In a later analysis, every TCR beta chain was defined by the combination of its CDR3 amino acid sequence and its V-gene family, and reads without a unique V-gene family were dropped. As a way to deal with suspected cross-contamination and a sequencing artifact, a later analysis dropped 592 nucleotide sequences that were highly shared and had low generation probability. A later analysis calculated a clonal expansion index for each public chain from normalized within-repertoire ranks of inferred template counts. In a later analysis, generation probabilities were computed with a VDJ recombination model fitted to out-of-frame rearrangements, and the resulting probabilities were checked against IGoR. Hypergeometric tests were used in a later analysis to score TCR-TCR, TCR-HLA and TCR-CMV co-occurrence, with a repertoire-size bias correction applied to the TCR pairs. False discovery rates were estimated in a later analysis by permuting HLA or CMV assignments 20 times. In a later analysis, co-occurring TCRs were grouped with DBSCAN, and TCRdist sequence similarity was added when clustering was performed within HLA-allele-positive subsets. Repertoires with fewer than 30,000 or more than 120,000 public chains, plus five repertoires with anomalous nucleotide sharing, were excluded from co-occurrence clustering. The clones in this table, taken by TCRdb from immuneACCESS, are in-frame only. Not every clone is retained; where verified, under half of the shortfall comes from an unresolved V gene, and the cause of the rest is unknown. V, J and clone size were drawn from that table, and D and trimming were deduced from the DNA. The table for this sample lists roughly 150,000 clones; over 60% of them were counted only once. The top ten hold about 3% of the sample.

The cohort comprised 666 healthy bone marrow donors. At the time of sampling, all cohort members were nominally healthy, though unrecorded immune exposures were likely present. The donor tested CMV seropositive and was one of the 289 seropositive cohort members. Each donor provided a peripheral blood sample, and peripheral blood mononuclear cells were used for TCR beta sequencing. The Qiagen DNeasy Blood Extraction Kit was used to extract genomic DNA from the blood cell samples. The clonotype comes from a woman aged 25 to 39 in good health and CMV-seropositive. The chain was built from TRBV11-2 and TRBJ2-1; a stretch of 8 junction bases matches TRBD2. Sequenced material: PBMCs. The CDR3 reads as follows: CASSPGRDEQFF. The DNA sequence is TGTGCCAGCAGCCCCGGGAGGGATGAGCAGTTCTTC.